This T cell receptor (beta chain) stems from a study of blood T cell repertoires in COVID-19. Study-level information: Collection of acute and convalescent COVID-19 samples took place in the United States, Italy and Spain. T cells, B-cell-depleted T cells, or PBMCs supplied cDNA or gDNA.

Comment on this clone: Other DNA variants within this sample encode the same CDR3.

Repertoires were generated with immunoSEQ multiplex PCR, while TCRdb's copy carries only in-frame clones and drops some. The table records about 73,000 clones, approximately 89% of them present only once. This CDR3 is 14 amino acids long. Germline V gene data show CDR1 as LGHDT and CDR2 as YNNKEL (reference sequence). With 1 base removed from V and 1 base from J, the gap between germline ends came to 7 bases. The TCR originated in an elderly man with acute or convalescent COVID-19. Source material: peripheral blood. V is TRBV3-1 (or the pseudogene TRBV3-2) and J is TRBJ1-1; D unresolved. The CDR3 nucleotides read TGTGCCAGCAGCCAAGGAGGCGGGAACACTGAAGCTTTCTTT. Translating it yields CASSQGGGNTEAFF.